This TCR beta chain was captured in a study of T cell responses to AZD1222 COVID-19 vaccine. Sequencing used immunoSEQ multiplex PCR; TCRdb keeps in-frame clones, though not all of them. This sample has more than 150,000 clones; over 80% occur once, and the top ten carry about 10%. In its sample, this clone was seen once. The germline gives CDR1 SGHVS, CDR2 FNYEAQ. This CDR3 is 15 amino acids long. The V and J ends lost 5 bases and 4 bases respectively, with 14 bases between them. This receptor was taken from an adult in good health. Sequenced material: peripheral blood, taken on day 0 of AZD1222 vaccination. V is TRBV7-6 and J is TRBJ2-2, with D perhaps TRBD2 (5 bases). CDR3 coding DNA: TGTGCCAGCAGCGAAGCCCGGGGAATCACCGGGGAGCTGTTTTTT. Translated, it gives CASSEARGITGELFF.